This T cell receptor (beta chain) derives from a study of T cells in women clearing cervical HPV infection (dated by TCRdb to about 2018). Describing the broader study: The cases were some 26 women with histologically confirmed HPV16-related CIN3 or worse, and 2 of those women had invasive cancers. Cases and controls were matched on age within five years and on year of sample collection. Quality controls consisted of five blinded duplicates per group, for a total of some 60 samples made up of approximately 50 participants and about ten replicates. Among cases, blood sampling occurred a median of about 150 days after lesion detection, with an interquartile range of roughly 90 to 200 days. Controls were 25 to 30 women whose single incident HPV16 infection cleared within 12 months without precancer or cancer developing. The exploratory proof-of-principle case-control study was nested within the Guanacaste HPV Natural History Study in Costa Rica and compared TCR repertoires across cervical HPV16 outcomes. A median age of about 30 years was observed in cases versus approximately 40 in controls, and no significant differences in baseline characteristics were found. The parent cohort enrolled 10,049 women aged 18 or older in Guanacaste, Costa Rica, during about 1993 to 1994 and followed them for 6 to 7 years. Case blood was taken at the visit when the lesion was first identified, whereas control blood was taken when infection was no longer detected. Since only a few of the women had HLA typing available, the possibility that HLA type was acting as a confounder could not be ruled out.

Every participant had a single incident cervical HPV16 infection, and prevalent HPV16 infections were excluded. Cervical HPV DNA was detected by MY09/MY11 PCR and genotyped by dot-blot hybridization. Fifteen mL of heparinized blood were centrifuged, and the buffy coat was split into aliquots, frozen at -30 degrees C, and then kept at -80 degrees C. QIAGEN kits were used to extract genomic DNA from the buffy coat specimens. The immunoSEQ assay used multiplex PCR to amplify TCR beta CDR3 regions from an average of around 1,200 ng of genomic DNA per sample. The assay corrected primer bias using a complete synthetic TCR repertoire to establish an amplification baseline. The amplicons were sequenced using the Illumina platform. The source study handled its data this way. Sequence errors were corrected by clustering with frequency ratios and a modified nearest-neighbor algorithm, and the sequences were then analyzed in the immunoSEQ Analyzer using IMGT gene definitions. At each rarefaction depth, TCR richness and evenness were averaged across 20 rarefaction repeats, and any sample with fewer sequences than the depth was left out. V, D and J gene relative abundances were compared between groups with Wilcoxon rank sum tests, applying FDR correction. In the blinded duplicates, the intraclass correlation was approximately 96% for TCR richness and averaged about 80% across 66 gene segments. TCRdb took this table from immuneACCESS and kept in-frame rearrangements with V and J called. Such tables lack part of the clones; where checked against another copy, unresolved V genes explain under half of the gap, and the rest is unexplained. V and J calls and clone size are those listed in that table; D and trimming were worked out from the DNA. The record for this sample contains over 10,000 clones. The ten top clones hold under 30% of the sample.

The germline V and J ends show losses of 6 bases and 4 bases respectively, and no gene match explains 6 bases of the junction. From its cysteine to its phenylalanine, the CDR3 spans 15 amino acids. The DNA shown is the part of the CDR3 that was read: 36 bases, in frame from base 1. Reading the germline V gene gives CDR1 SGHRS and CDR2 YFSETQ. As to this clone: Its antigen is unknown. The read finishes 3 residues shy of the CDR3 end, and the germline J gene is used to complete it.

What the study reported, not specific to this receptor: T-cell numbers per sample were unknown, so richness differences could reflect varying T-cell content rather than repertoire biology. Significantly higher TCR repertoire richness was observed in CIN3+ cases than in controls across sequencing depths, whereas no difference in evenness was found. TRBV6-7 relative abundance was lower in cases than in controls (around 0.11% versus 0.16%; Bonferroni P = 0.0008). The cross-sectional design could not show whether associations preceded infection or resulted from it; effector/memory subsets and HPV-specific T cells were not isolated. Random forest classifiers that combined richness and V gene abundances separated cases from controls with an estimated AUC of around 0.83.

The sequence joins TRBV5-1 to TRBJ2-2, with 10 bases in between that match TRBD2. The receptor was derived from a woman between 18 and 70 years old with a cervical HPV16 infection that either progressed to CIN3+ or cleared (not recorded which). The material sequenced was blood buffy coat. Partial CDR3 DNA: TGCGCCAGCAAGCTCCTAGCGGGGGCCACCGGGGAG. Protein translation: CASKLLAGATGE. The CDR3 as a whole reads CASKLLAGATGELFF. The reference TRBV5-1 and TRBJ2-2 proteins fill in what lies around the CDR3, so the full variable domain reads KAGVTQTPRYLIKTRGQQVTLSCSPISGHRSVSWYQQTPGQGLQFLFEYFSETQRNKGNFPGRFSGRQFSNSRSEMNVSTLELGDSALYLCASKLLAGATGELFFGEGSRLTVL.